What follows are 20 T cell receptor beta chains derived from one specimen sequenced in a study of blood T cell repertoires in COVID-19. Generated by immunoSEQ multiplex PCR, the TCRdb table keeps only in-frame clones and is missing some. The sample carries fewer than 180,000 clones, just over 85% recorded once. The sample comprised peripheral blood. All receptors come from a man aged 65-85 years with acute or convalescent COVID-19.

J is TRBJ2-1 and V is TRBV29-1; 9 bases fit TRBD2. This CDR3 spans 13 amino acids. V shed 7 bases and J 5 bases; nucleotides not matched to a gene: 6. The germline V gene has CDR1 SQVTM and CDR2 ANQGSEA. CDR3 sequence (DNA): TGCAGCGCCCCCCGACTAGCGGACAATGAGCAGTTCTTC. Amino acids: CSAPRLADNEQFF.

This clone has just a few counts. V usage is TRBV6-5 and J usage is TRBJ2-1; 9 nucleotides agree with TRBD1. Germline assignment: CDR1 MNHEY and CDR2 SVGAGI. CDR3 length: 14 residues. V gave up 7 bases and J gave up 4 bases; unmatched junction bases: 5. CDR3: CASKTGGLYNEQFF. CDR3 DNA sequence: TGTGCCAGCAAAACAGGGGGCCTATACAATGAGCAGTTCTTC.

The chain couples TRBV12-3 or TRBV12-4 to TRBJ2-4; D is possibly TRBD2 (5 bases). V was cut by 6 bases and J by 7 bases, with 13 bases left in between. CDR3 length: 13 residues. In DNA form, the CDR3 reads TGTGCCAGCAGGCTGCAGGACTGGAACATTCAGTACTTC. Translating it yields CASRLQDWNIQYF.

CDR3 loop: CASSQNDRASGYTF. As DNA, the CDR3 is TGCGCCAGCAGCCAAAATGACAGGGCGTCTGGCTACACCTTC. This chain joins TRBV4-3 and TRBJ1-2, with 7 bases identical to TRBD1. Looked up from germline, CDR1 is LGHNA and CDR2 is YSLEER. V dropped 2 bases and J dropped 7; count of bases not matched to a gene: 7. The CDR3 contains 14 residues.

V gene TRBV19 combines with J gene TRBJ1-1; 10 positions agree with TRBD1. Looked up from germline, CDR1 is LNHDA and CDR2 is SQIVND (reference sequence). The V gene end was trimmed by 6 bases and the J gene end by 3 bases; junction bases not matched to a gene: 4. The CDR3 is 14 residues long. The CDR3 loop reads CASRRDRGHTEAFF. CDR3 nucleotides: TGTGCCAGTAGAAGGGACAGGGGACACACTGAAGCTTTCTTT.

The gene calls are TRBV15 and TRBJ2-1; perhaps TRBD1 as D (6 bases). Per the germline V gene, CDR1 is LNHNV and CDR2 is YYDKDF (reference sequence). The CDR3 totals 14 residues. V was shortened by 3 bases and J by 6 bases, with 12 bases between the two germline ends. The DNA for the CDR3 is TGTGCCACCAGCAGGGCCACAGGGTTCAATGAGCAGTTCTTC. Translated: CATSRATGFNEQFF.

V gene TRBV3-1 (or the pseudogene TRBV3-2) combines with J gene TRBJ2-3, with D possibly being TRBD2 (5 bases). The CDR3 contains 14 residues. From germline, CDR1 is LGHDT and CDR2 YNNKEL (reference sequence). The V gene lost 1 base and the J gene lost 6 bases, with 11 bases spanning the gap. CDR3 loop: CASSQVRVGDTQYF. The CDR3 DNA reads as TGTGCCAGCAGCCAAGTGCGGGTGGGGGATACGCAGTATTTT.

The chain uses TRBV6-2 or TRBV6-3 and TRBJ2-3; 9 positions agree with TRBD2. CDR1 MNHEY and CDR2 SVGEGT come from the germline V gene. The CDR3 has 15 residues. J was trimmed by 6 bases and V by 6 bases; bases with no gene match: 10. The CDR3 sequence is CASSEGLAGPDTQYF. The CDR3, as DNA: TGTGCCAGCAGCGAGGGGCTAGCGGGGCCCGATACGCAGTATTTT.

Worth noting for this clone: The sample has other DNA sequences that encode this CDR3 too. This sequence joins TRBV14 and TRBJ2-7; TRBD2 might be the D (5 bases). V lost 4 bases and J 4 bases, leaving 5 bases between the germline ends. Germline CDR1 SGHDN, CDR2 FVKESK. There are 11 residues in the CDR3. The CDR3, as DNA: TGTGCCAGCAGCCGAGGGTACGAGCAGTACTTC. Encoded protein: CASSRGYEQYF.

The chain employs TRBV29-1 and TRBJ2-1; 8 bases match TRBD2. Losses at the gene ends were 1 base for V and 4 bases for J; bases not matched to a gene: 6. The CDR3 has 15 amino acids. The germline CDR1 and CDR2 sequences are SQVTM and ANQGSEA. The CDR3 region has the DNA TGCAGCGTTGAAGGGGCGGGACTAGGTTACAATGAGCAGTTCTTC. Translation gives CSVEGAGLGYNEQFF.

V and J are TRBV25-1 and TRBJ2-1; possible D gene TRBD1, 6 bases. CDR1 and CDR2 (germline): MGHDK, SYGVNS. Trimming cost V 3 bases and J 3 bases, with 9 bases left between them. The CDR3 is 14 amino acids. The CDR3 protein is CASSDGQSYNEQFF. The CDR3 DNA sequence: TGTGCCAGCAGTGACGGACAGAGCTACAATGAGCAGTTCTTC.

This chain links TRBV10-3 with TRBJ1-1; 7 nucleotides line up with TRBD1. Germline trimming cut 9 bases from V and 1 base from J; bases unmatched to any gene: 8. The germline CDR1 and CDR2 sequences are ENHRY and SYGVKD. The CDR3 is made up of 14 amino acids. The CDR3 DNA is TGTGCCATTACGACAGGGCAAGGGAACACTGAAGCTTTCTTT. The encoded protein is CAITTGQGNTEAFF.

CDR3 region: CASSQIAGGYYNEQFF. The CDR3, as DNA: TGTGCCAGCAGCCAAATAGCGGGAGGGTACTACAATGAGCAGTTCTTC. The V and J genes are TRBV3-1 (or the pseudogene TRBV3-2) and TRBJ2-1; 11 nucleotides line up with TRBD2. CDR3 length equals 16 residues. Germline V gene sequence: CDR1 LGHDT, CDR2 YNNKEL (reference sequence). V lost 2 bases to trimming and J lost 3 bases; unmatched junction nucleotides: 3.

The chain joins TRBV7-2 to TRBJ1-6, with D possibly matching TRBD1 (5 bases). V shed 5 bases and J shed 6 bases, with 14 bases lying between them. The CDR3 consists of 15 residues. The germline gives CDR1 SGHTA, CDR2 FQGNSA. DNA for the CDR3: TGTGCCAGCAGCCCCACGGGGGGGAGTAATTCACCCCTCCACTTT. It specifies CASSPTGGSNSPLHF.

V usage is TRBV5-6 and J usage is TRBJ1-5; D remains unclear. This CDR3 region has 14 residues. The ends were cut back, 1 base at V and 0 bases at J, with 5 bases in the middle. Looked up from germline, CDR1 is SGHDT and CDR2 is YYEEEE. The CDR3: CASSLSVSNQPQHF. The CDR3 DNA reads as TGTGCCAGCAGCTTGTCGGTTAGCAATCAGCCCCAGCATTTT.

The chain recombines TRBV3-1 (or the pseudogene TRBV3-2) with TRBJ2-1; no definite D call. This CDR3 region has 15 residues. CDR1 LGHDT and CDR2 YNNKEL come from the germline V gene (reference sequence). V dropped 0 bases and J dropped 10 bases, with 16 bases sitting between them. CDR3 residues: CASSQDSRGEREQFF. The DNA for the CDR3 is TGTGCCAGCAGCCAAGATTCAAGAGGAGAGAGGGAGCAGTTCTTC.

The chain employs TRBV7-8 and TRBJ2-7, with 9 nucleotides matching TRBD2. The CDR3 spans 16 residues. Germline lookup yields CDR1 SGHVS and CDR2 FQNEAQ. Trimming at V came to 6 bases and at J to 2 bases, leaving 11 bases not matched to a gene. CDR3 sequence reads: CASSLEGAGGTYEQYF. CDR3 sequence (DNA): TGTGCCAGCAGTCTCGAGGGAGCGGGAGGTACCTACGAGCAGTACTTC.

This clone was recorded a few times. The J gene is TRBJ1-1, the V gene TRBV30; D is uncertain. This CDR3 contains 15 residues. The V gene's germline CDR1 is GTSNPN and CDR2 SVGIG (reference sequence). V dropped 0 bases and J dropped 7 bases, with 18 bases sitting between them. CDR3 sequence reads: CAWSVDGSSSLEAFF. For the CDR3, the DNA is TGTGCCTGGAGTGTAGACGGGTCGTCCTCCCTTGAAGCTTTCTTT.

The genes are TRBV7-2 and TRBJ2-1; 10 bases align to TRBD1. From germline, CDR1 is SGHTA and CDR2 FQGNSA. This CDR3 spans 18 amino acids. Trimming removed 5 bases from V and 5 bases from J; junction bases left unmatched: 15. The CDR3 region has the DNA TGTGCCAGCAGCACGAATCCCGGGACAGGGGTCGTGAACAATGAGCAGTTCTTC. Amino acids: CASSTNPGTGVVNNEQFF.

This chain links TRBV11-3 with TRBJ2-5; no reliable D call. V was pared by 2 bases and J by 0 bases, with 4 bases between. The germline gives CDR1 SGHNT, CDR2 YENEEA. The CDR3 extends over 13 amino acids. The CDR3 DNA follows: TGTGCCAGCAGCTTACTTTACCAAGAGACCCAGTACTTC. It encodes CASSLLYQETQYF.